This TCR beta chain was found in a study of shared clonotypes between healthy human individuals. Overall study results and limits: The study generally estimated greater richness for naive than memory subsets.

The J segment lost 6 bases and the V segment lost 1 base, leaving 8 bases of the junction unmatched. Germline V gene data show CDR1 as SGHTA and CDR2 as FQGNSA. The CDR3 has 18 residues. Clones were sequenced by immunoSEQ multiplex PCR, and TCRdb holds only the in-frame ones, with some missing. Of 850,000 to 1,200,000 clones in the sample, about 76% were seen once. About this clone: The target antigen is unknown.

The TCR sequence derives from a man aged 18 to 35 in good health. This rearrangement joins TRBV7-2 to TRBJ2-3; 15 bases fit TRBD2. Specimen: memory CD4+ T cells sorted from blood. Stated subset: CD45RA-negative fraction. The CDR3 coding sequence is TGTGCCAGCAGCTTAGGGGGACTAGCGGGAGGTTTCCGGGATACGCAGTATTTT. Protein: CASSLGGLAGGFRDTQYF. Full variable domain (remainder filled in from reference TRBV7-2 and TRBJ2-3): GAGVSQSPSNKVTEKGKDVELRCDPISGHTALYWYRQSLGQGLEFLIYFQGNSAPDKSGLPSDRFSAERTGGSVSTLTIQRTQQEDSAVYLCASSLGGLAGGFRDTQYFGPGTRLTVL.